The rows below give T cell receptor beta chains drawn from one sample of a study of blood T cell repertoires in COVID-19. Clones were sequenced by immunoSEQ multiplex PCR, and TCRdb holds only the in-frame ones, with some missing. The table shows approximately 200,000 clones, with approximately 78% occurring only once. The sequenced sample consisted of peripheral blood. All receptors derive from a woman older than 75 with acute or convalescent COVID-19. CDR3s include the opening cysteine and the closing phenylalanine or tryptophan. The order of the fields is CDR3 DNA, CDR3 protein, D gene, V gene, J gene. The D gene is left open where the match is weak.

CDR3 DNA: TGTGCCAGCAGCTTGCCCCAAGGCGGGGGGGCGTACAATGAGCAGTTCTTC
CDR3 protein: CASSLPQGGGAYNEQFF
D gene: TRBD2
V gene: TRBV5-4
J gene: TRBJ2-1

CDR3 DNA: TGTGCCAGCAGCCAGACTAGCGGGGGGAATAATTTCTACAATGAGCAGTTCTTC
CDR3 protein: CASSQTSGGNNFYNEQFF
D gene: TRBD2
V gene: TRBV14
J gene: TRBJ2-1

CDR3 DNA: TGTGCCAGCAGTGGGGGGACTAGCGGGAAGAGTCCCCAGTACTTC
CDR3 protein: CASSGGTSGKSPQYF
D gene: TRBD2
V gene: TRBV27
J gene: TRBJ2-5

CDR3 DNA: TGTGCCAGCAGCTTGGATCCCCGCTACGAGCAGTACTTC
CDR3 protein: CASSLDPRYEQYF
D gene: -
V gene: TRBV5-6
J gene: TRBJ2-7

CDR3 DNA: TGTGCCTCCACAGGTATTCTCAGCACAGATACGCAGTATTTT
CDR3 protein: CASTGILSTDTQYF
D gene: -
V gene: TRBV30
J gene: TRBJ2-3

CDR3 DNA: TGTGCCAGCAGTTTACACGGTCTCGCCAGGGGGGTTTCCGAGCAGTACTTC
CDR3 protein: CASSLHGLARGVSEQYF
D gene: -
V gene: TRBV27
J gene: TRBJ2-7

CDR3 DNA: TGCAGTGCTAGTAGTGCGGGATACGAGCAGTACTTC
CDR3 protein: CSASSAGYEQYF
D gene: -
V gene: TRBV20-1
J gene: TRBJ2-7

CDR3 DNA: TGTGCCAGTAGTATCGACAGGACCCACTACGAGCAGTACTTC
CDR3 protein: CASSIDRTHYEQYF
D gene: -
V gene: TRBV19
J gene: TRBJ2-7

CDR3 DNA: TGTGCCAGCAGGGAACAGGGGGACAGCTATGGCTACACCTTC
CDR3 protein: CASREQGDSYGYTF
D gene: TRBD1
V gene: TRBV28
J gene: TRBJ1-2

CDR3 DNA: TGTGCCAGCCGTGCGAGCGGGGTCGACGAGCAGTACTTC
CDR3 protein: CASRASGVDEQYF
D gene: TRBD2
V gene: TRBV12-3/TRBV12-4
J gene: TRBJ2-7

CDR3 DNA: TGTGCCATCAGTGAAGACAGGGTGTATGGCTACACCTTC
CDR3 protein: CAISEDRVYGYTF
D gene: TRBD1
V gene: TRBV10-3
J gene: TRBJ1-2

CDR3 DNA: TGCGCCAGCAGCCAGAACAGGGTCGATGAGCAGTTCTTC
CDR3 protein: CASSQNRVDEQFF
D gene: -
V gene: TRBV4-1
J gene: TRBJ2-1